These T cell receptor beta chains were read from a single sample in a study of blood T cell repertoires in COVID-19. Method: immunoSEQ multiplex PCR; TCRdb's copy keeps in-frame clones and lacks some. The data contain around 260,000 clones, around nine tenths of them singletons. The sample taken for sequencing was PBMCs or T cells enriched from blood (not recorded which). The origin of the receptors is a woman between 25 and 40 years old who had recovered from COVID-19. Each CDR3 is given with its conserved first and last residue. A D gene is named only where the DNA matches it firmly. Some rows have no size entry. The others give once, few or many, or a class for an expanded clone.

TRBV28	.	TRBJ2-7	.	TGTGCCAGCAGTTTTCAAGGCGGCTCCTACGAGCAGTACTTC	CASSFQGGSYEQYF
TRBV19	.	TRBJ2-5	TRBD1	TGTGCCAGTAGTATCGGACAGGGGGCGGAAGAGACCCAGTACTTC	CASSIGQGAEETQYF
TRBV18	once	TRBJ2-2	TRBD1	TGTGCCAGCTCACCACTTGACAGGGGCACCGGGGAGCTGTTTTTT	CASSPLDRGTGELFF
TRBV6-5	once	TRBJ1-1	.	TGTGCCAGCGCAGGCTACATGAACACTGAAGCTTTCTTT	CASAGYMNTEAFF
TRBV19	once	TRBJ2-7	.	TGTGCCAGTAGGACCGACAGAGTTCCCTACGAGCAGTACTTC	CASRTDRVPYEQYF
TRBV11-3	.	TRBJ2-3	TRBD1	TGTGCCAGCAGCTTGGACAGGGGAGGGGATACGCAGTATTTT	CASSLDRGGDTQYF
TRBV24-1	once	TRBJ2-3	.	TGTGCCACCAGTGACCTTACTAGCACAGATACGCAGTATTTT	CATSDLTSTDTQYF
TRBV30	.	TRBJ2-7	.	TGTGCCTGGAGTGCGACAGGCACGAGGGAGCAGTACTTC	CAWSATGTREQYF
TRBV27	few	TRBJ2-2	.	TGTGCCAGCAGTGCCAGGGTGTGGAACACCGGGGAGCTGTTTTTT	CASSARVWNTGELFF
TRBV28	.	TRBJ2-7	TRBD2	TGTGCCAGCAGTGGGGCTGCGTTGGCGGGAGGGCACGAGCAGTACTTC	CASSGAALAGGHEQYF
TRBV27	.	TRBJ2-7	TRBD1	TGTGCCAGCAGGACCGCGACAGGGGGATTTGGTTACGAGCAGTACTTC	CASRTATGGFGYEQYF
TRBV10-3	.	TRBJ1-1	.	TGTGCCATCAGTGAGGCAGGGAACACTGAAGCTTTCTTT	CAISEAGNTEAFF
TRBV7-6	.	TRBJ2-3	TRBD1	TGTGCCAGCAGCCAAAGACAGGGGGTGACAGATACGCAGTATTTT	CASSQRQGVTDTQYF
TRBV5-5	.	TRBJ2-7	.	TGTGCCAGCAGCGACTCTTATGCCCTAGAAGATTACGAGCAGTACTTC	CASSDSYALEDYEQYF
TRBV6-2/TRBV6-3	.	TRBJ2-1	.	TGTGCCAGCAGCCCTATGGCCGTAGCTCCCAATGAGCAGTTCTTC	CASSPMAVAPNEQFF
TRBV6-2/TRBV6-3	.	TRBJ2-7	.	TGTGCCAGCAGCTGGGGCACGAGCTCCTACGAGCAGTACTTC	CASSWGTSSYEQYF
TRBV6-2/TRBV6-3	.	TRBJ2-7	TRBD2	TGTGCCAGCAGTTACCGGCGCGGGAGGCTAACCTACGAGCAGTACTTC	CASSYRRGRLTYEQYF
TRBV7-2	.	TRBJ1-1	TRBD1	TGTGCCAGCAGCCCTCAGGGGGCCGTGTACGAGACTGAAGCTTTCTTT	CASSPQGAVYETEAFF
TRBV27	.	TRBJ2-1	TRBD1	TGTGCCAGCAGTTGGGGACAGGGGGCCGATGAGCAGTTCTTC	CASSWGQGADEQFF
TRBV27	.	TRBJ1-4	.	TGTGCCAGCAGTTTGGACTCAGGGGCAGGGGTTCTAAAACTGTTTTTT	CASSLDSGAGVLKLFF
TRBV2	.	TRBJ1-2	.	TGTGCCAGCAGTGAAGCGCTCGTGACCGGAGGTGGCTACACCTTC	CASSEALVTGGGYTF
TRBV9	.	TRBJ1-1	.	TGTGCCAGCAGCCATCTAGGTGCGAACACTGAAGCTTTCTTT	CASSHLGANTEAFF
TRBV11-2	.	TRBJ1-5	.	TGTGCCAGCAGCAACGGGCAGGGGTACTATCAGCCCCAGCATTTT	CASSNGQGYYQPQHF
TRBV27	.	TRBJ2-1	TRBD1	TGTGCCAGTAGACGGGGACAGGAATACAATGAGCAGTTCTTC	CASRRGQEYNEQFF
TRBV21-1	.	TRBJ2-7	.	TGTGCCAGCCTCAGGGGCCGGACAGGGGCCTACGAGCAGTACTTC	CASLRGRTGAYEQYF
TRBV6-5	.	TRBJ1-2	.	TGTGCCAGCACTGTCCGAGAGGGTTTATACTATGGCTACACCTTC	CASTVREGLYYGYTF
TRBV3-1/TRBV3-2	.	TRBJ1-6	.	TGTGCCAGCAGCCAAGATGGAGATCCTAATTCACCCCTCCACTTT	CASSQDGDPNSPLHF
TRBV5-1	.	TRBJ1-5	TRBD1	TGCGCCAGCAGCTTGGGGACAGGGGGCAATCAGCCCCAGCATTTT	CASSLGTGGNQPQHF
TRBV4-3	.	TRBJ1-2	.	TGCGCCAGCAGCCCCGAATTTCGACAGGTTGGCTACACCTTC	CASSPEFRQVGYTF
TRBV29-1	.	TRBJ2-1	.	TGCAGCGTTGAATCGGGGGATAGGAGCTCCTACAATGAGCAGTTCTTC	CSVESGDRSSYNEQFF
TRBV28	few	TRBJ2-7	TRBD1	TGTGCCAGCAGTTACCAATTCGGGACAGGGAACTACGAGCAGTACTTC	CASSYQFGTGNYEQYF
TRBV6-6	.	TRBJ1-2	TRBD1	TGTGCCAGCAGCGGGACAGTCTATGGCTACACCTTC	CASSGTVYGYTF
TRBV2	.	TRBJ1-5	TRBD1	TGTGCCAGCAGTAACAGGGGAAGTCAGCCCCAGCATTTT	CASSNRGSQPQHF
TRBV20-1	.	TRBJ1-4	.	TGCAGTGCTAGTCGGGCGACTATAACTAATGAAAAACTGTTTTTT	CSASRATITNEKLFF